The sequence of this T cell receptor beta chain was determined in a study of blood T cell repertoires in COVID-19. Study overall: The analysed material was cDNA or gDNA that came from T cells, B-cell-depleted T cells, or PBMCs.

The assay was immunoSEQ multiplex PCR, and TCRdb's table has in-frame clones only and misses some. The data show 90,000 to 150,000 clones, approximately 87% seen once. The germline V gene encodes CDR1 MGHRA and CDR2 YSYEKL. J was trimmed by 8 bases and V by 1 base; bases with no gene match: 2. This CDR3 is built from 14 residues. Specimen: peripheral blood. The gene calls are TRBV4-1 and TRBJ2-1, with TRBD1 identical over 10 bases. The origin of this receptor is a man in his sixties with acute or convalescent COVID-19. The CDR3 region is CASSQGQGAYEQFF. The CDR3 DNA reads TGCGCCAGCAGCCAAGGACAGGGGGCCTATGAGCAGTTCTTC.